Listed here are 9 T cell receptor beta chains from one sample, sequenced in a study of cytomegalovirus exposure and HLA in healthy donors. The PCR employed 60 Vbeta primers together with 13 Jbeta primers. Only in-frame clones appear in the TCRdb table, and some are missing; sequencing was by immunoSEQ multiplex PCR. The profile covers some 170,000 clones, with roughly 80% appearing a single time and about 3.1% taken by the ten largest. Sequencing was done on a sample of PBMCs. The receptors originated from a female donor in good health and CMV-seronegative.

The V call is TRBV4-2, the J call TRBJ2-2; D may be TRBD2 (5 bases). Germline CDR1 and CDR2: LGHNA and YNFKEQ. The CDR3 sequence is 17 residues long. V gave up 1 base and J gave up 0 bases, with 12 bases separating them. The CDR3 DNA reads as TGTGCCAGCAGCCAAGTTGTCCGAGCGGCGAACACCGGGGAGCTGTTTTTT. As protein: CASSQVVRAANTGELFF.

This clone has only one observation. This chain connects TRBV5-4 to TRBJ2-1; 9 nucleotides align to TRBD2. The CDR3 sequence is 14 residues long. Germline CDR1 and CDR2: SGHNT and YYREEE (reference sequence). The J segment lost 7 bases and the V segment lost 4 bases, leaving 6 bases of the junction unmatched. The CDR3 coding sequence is TGTGCCAGCAGCCCGGGACTAGCAGGGAATGAGCAGTTCTTC. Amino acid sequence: CASSPGLAGNEQFF.

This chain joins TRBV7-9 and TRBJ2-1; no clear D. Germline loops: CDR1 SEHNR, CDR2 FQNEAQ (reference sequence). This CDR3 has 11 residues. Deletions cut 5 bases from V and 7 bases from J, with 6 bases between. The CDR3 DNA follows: TGTGCCAGCAGCGCACATAATGAGCAGTTCTTC. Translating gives CASSAHNEQFF.

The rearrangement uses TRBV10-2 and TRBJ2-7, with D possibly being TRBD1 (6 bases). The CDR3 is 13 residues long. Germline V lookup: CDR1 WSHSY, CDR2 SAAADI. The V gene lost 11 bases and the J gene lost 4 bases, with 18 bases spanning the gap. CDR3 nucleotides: TGCGCCTCACGCTGGACAGCAGCATACGAGCAGTACTTC. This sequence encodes CASRWTAAYEQYF.

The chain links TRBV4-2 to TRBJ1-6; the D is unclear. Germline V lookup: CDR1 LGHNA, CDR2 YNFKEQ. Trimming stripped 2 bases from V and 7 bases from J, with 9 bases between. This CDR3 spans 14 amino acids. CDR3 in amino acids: CASSQLILNSPLHF. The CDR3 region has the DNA TGTGCCAGCAGCCAACTTATTTTGAATTCACCCCTCCACTTT.

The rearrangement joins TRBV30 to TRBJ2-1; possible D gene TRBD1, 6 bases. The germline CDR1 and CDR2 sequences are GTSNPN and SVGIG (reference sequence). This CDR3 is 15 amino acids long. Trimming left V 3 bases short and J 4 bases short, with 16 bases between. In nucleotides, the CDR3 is TGTGCCTGGAGGGGCCAGGGGAAGACGTACAATGAGCAGTTCTTC. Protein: CAWRGQGKTYNEQFF.

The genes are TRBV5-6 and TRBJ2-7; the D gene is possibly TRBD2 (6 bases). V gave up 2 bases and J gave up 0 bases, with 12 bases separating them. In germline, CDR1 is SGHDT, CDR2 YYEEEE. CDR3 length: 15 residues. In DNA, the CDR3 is TGTGCCAGCAGCTTCCTACTAGCTAGCTCCTACGAGCAGTACTTC. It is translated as CASSFLLASSYEQYF.

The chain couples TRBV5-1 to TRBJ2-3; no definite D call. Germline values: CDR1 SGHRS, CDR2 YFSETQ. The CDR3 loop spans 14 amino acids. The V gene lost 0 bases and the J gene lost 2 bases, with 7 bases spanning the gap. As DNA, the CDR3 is TGCGCCAGCAGCTTGGGCCAGTTCACAGATACGCAGTATTTT. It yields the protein CASSLGQFTDTQYF. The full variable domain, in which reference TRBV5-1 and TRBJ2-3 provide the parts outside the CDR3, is KAGVTQTPRYLIKTRGQQVTLSCSPISGHRSVSWYQQTPGQGLQFLFEYFSETQRNKGNFPGRFSGRQFSNSRSEMNVSTLELGDSALYLCASSLGQFTDTQYFGPGTRLTVL.

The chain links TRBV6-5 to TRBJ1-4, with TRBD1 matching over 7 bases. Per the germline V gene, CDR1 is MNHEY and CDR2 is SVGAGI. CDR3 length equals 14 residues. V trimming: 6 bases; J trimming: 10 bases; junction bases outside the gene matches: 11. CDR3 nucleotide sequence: TGTGCCAGCAGCAGGGGGAACGTTAAGGGAAAACTGTTTTTT. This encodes CASSRGNVKGKLFF.